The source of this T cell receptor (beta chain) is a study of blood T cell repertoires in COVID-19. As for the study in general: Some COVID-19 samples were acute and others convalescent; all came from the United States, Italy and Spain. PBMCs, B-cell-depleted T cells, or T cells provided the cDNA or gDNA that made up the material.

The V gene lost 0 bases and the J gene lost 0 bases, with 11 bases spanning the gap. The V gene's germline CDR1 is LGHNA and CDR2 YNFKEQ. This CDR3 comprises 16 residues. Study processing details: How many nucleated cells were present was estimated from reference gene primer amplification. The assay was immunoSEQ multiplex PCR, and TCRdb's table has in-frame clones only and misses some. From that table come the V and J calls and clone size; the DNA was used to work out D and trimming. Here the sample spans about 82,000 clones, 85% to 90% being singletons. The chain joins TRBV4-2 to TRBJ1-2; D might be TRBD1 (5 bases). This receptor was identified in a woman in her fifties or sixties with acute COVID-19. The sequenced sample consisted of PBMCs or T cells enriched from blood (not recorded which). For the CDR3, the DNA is TGTGCCAGCAGCCAAGATTGGGGGGAGACTAACTATGGCTACACCTTC. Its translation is CASSQDWGETNYGYTF.